This T cell receptor (beta chain) is from a study of shared clonotypes between healthy human individuals (dated by TCRdb to 2020 to 2022). For the wider study: The cohort comprised a couple of women and a few men aged 18 to 49 years. The study deeply sequenced blood TCR repertoires of roughly five healthy adults to estimate repertoire size and the extent of clonotype sharing between individuals. Between about 0.85 and 10 billion PBMCs per donor were obtained by leukapheresis. For each donor, CD4 naive and CD4 memory were each run on three plates, CD8 naive on two plates, and CD8 memory on one plate. Libraries were prepared and TCR repertoires were sequenced by different laboratories using diverse techniques, in order to increase sequencing depth and limit assay-specific biases.

Using the deep immunoSEQ assay, TCR CDR3 regions were amplified from genomic DNA by multiplex PCR. Extracted genomic DNA from each cell subset was distributed evenly across all wells of several immunoSEQ 96-well plates, and each plate was treated as a replicate. For sorted subsets, each replicate PCR was loaded with about 0.2 ug genomic DNA, equivalent to 30,000 to 35,000 T cell genomes. Purified libraries were measured with a Qubit 3.0 fluorometer, size-checked on a Bioanalyzer 2100, and measured again with the KAPA Library Quantification kit. A separate single-read 150-cycle Illumina NextSeq 550 flow cell was used to sequence each immunoSEQ 96-well plate. As for how the authors treated the data: Because only junctional sequences without quality scores were contained in the immunoSEQ output, filtering matching that applied to full-length reads could not be performed. To assign V/J genes and CDR3, sequences were annotated using PyIR, a Python wrapper for IgBLAST v1.9, with IMGT germline references. Reads were removed for weak V/J assignments (E-value above 1e-6), missing CDR3, stop codons, out-of-frame junctions, or ambiguous translated residues. V3J clonotypes were defined as sequences sharing an identical inferred V gene, J gene, and CDR3 amino acid sequence. To compute the percentage overlap between repertoires, the number of shared unique clonotypes was divided by the size of the smaller repertoire. Repertoire richness was assessed with RTK rarefaction, the Chao1 estimator, and Recon v2.1 estimates of unobserved clonotypes. OLGA was used to compute generation probabilities for all TCRbeta clonotypes that the gDNA method yielded from several donors. This is the immuneACCESS table as TCRdb keeps it, with only in-frame sequences that have V and J called. A part of the clones is gone; compared with another copy, unresolved V genes explain less than half, and the rest is unexplained. V, J and clone size derive from that table, while D and trimming were established from the DNA sequence. Recorded for this sample are around 700,000 clones; 74% of them occurred a single time. The leading ten clones occupy roughly 1.7% of the sample.

Results and caveats for the whole study, not just this receptor: Only blood was sampled, and tissue TCR repertoires likely differ from those in blood. The genetic and exposure-history diversity represented was limited by the small number of donors. Based on pairwise subsampling, the degree of clonotype sharing among donors was expected to be affected by sequencing depth. Rarefaction of sorted-subset datasets indicated incomplete sequencing despite the large sequencing depth. About 4.5% of naive CD4, 3% to 4% of naive CD8, 2.3% of memory CD4, and about 0.4% of memory CD8 clonotypes were shared across several donors. Higher generation probabilities were observed for clonotypes shared by all four sorted-subset donors than for non-shared clonotypes. Naive subsets generally had larger estimated clonotype richness than memory subsets did.

Healthy HIV-negative adults with no recently reported acute infections or vaccinations were included as donors. Only Caucasian adults living in Nashville, Tennessee, USA were represented among the donors. Magnetic negative selection was used to enrich CD4+ T cells, after which naive cells were positively selected on CD45RA and the negative fraction became the memory subset. After blood collection by leukapheresis, PBMCs were isolated using Ficoll-Histopaque density gradient centrifugation and then cryopreserved in the vapor phase of liquid nitrogen. Analytical flow cytometry was used to check the purity and quantity of every magnetically sorted T cell population. From each sorted fraction, genomic DNA was isolated and quantified by UV absorbance on a Nanodrop 2000c. A word on this clone: Its antigen target is currently unknown. The record has no base qualities; no much larger clone is one base away.

For CDR1 and CDR2, the germline V gene lists SGHDT and YYEEEE. V is pruned by 4 bases and J by 6 bases, leaving 7 bases of the junction without a gene match. The CDR3 holds 15 amino acids from the cysteine to the phenylalanine. The sequence is cut down to CDR3 DNA, 45 bases in frame from base 1. The sequence was obtained from a woman in her thirties in good health. The chain uses TRBV5-6 and TRBJ2-1; TRBD2 agrees with 10 junctional bases. Sample: memory CD4+ T cells sorted from blood. According to the study, the label for this sample's cell subset or site signals: CD45RA-negative fraction. The CDR3 here reads CASSLTSGNFNEQFF. The DNA reads TGTGCCAGCAGCCTTACTAGCGGGAATTTCAATGAGCAGTTCTTC.